This TCR beta chain was documented in a study of metastatic and nonmetastatic thyroid tumors. Germline values: CDR1 GTSNPN, CDR2 SVGIG (reference sequence). The CDR3 is 13 residues long. The V and J ends lost 0 bases and 7 bases, in that order; junction bases with no gene match: 4. Using MiXCR, TCRdb reanalyzed the PCR reads. Of approximately 90,000 clones in the sample, 8% to 9.5% were seen once. Among the patients, none had received any treatment before thyroid surgery. Material: blood. This chain connects TRBV30 to TRBJ2-5; 8 positions agree with TRBD1. The clonotype originates from a female donor with papillary thyroid cancer or a benign thyroid nodule (not recorded which). Some clones in this sample may be carry-over from other donors' samples. CDR3 sequence: CAWSVDRGGTQYF. CDR3 in DNA: TGTGCCTGGAGTGTAGACAGGGGAGGGACCCAGTACTTC.